This entry lists 26 T cell receptor beta chains sequenced from one sample in a study of glioma-infiltrating T cells. TCR alpha and beta CDR3 regions were amplified from RNA using iRepertoire nested multiplex PCR. TCRdb re-analysed the multiplex PCR reads in MiXCR, keeping a single row per CDR3 protein. The table records 300,000 to 400,000 distinct CDR3 sequences, more than 35% of them present only once. The sample taken for sequencing was glioma tissue, nonneoplastic brain tissue, or PBMCs (not recorded which). All receptors come from a human donor with low-grade glioma or glioblastoma, undergoing nonglioma brain surgery, or in good health (not recorded which).

The chain uses TRBV20-1 and TRBJ2-1; 7 positions match TRBD1. Germline CDR1 reads DFQATT; CDR2 reads SNEGSKA (reference sequence). V lost 2 bases to trimming and J lost 3 bases; unmatched junction nucleotides: 7. CDR3 length equals 15 residues. In DNA form, the CDR3 reads TGCAGTGCTAGAACAGGGGCGGGCGACTACAATGAGCAGTTCTTC. As protein: CSARTGAGDYNEQFF.

The table lists this clonotype with many counts. The chain employs TRBV6-1 and TRBJ2-7, with D tentatively TRBD1 (5 bases). This CDR3 is built from 14 residues. Germline loops: CDR1 MNHNS, CDR2 SASEGT. V was clipped by 5 bases and J by 4 bases, with 15 bases between them. In DNA form, the CDR3 reads TGTGCCAGCAGTAACACAGGTACAGGATACGAGCAGTACTTC. As protein: CASSNTGTGYEQYF.

Only a few counts were recorded for this clonotype. The chain links TRBV10-3 to TRBJ1-1; the D is unclear. CDR1 and CDR2 from the germline V gene are ENHRY and SYGVKD. This CDR3 has 12 residues. Trimming took off 2 bases at V and 0 bases at J, with 1 base between the two ends. The CDR3 spells CAISELNTEAFF. The CDR3 coding sequence is TGTGCCATCAGTGAGCTGAACACTGAAGCTTTCTTT.

Remarks on this clonotype: Its ends do not fully match the called genes, so a read error is possible. J is TRBJ2-3 and V is TRBV4-1, with D tentatively TRBD1 or TRBD2 (6 bases each). Germline CDR1 and CDR2: MGHRA and YSYEKL. This CDR3 has 16 amino acids. As DNA, the CDR3 is TGCGCCAGCAGGCAAGATCCCCGACTAGGGGGGGATACGCAGTATTTT. Protein product: CASRQDPRLGGDTQYF.

This chain joins TRBV2 and TRBJ2-3, with D possibly matching TRBD2 (6 bases). The germline V and J ends were trimmed by 6 bases and 1 base, with 11 bases remaining between them. The CDR3 has 14 residues. CDR1 SNHLY and CDR2 FYNNEI come from the germline V gene. The DNA of the CDR3 is TGTGCCAGCAGCCCGGGACTCGGCACAGATACGCAGTATTTT. Its protein product is CASSPGLGTDTQYF.

The table lists this clonotype with many counts. CDR3 bases: TGTGCCAGCAGCTCACAGGAGAACACTGAAGCTTTCTTT. Its protein is CASSSQENTEAFF. The chain joins TRBV7-2 to TRBJ1-1, with D possibly TRBD1 on 5 matching bases. The V gene lost 4 bases and the J gene lost 1 base, with 7 bases spanning the gap. CDR3 length: 13 residues. Per germline, CDR1 SGHTA and CDR2 FQGNSA.

This clonotype was detected a few times. The genes are TRBV24-1 and TRBJ2-2; the D gene is possibly TRBD2 (6 bases). CDR3 length equals 16 residues. Trimming left V 3 bases short and J 1 base short, with 11 bases between. The V gene's germline CDR1 is KGHDR and CDR2 SFDVKD. Here the CDR3 reads CATSDPGARNTGELFF. CDR3 bases: TGTGCCACCAGTGATCCGGGAGCCAGGAACACCGGGGAGCTGTTTTTT.

The V and J genes are TRBV29-1 and TRBJ2-5; tentatively, D is TRBD1 (6 bases). Germline CDR1 SQVTM, CDR2 ANQGSEA. V was shortened by 4 bases and J by 4 bases, with 10 bases between the two germline ends. The CDR3 runs 12 residues. CDR3 DNA sequence: TGCAGCGTTGGACAGGTTGCAGAGACCCAGTACTTC. As protein: CSVGQVAETQYF.

This clonotype came up a few times. The chain recombines TRBV7-9 with TRBJ2-3; 13 positions match TRBD2. The CDR3 spans 17 residues. Trimming cost V 5 bases and J 2 bases; bases outside gene matches: 7. The germline gives CDR1 SEHNR, CDR2 FQNEAQ (reference sequence). DNA for the CDR3: TGTGCCAGCAGCCGAGAGACTAGCGGGAGGCACACAGATACGCAGTATTTT. Its translation: CASSRETSGRHTDTQYF.

Concerning this clonotype: It is likely a read error, because the conserved phenylalanine at the end of the CDR3 is missing. V gene TRBV4-1 combines with J gene TRBJ1-2; TRBD1 matches 7 bases. J gave up 4 bases and V 7 bases, and 12 bases lay outside the gene matches. The CDR3 loop spans 15 amino acids. Germline CDR1 MGHRA, CDR2 YSYEKL. The CDR3 sequence: CASTRGAGGSYGYTL. The CDR3 DNA sequence: TGCGCCAGCACCCGCGGCGCAGGGGGTTCCTATGGCTACACCCTC.

This clonotype was counted between two and nine times. This chain uses TRBV7-9 with TRBJ2-3; no firm D call. Germline V gene sequence: CDR1 SEHNR, CDR2 FQNEAQ (reference sequence). This CDR3 is 11 amino acids long. V dropped 3 bases and J dropped 9 bases, with 7 bases sitting between them. This CDR3 is CASSFGPTQYF. In DNA form, the CDR3 reads TGTGCCAGCAGCTTCGGACCGACGCAGTATTTT.

The chain joins TRBV7-2 to TRBJ2-5; D possibly corresponds to TRBD2 (5 bases). CDR1 and CDR2 from the germline V gene are SGHTA and FQGNSA. V was clipped by 3 bases and J by 4 bases, with 6 bases between them. The CDR3 is made up of 12 amino acids. This CDR3 reads CASSFAGETQYF. CDR3 in DNA: TGTGCCAGCAGCTTTGCGGGAGAGACCCAGTACTTC. Supplemented by reference TRBV7-2 and TRBJ2-5, the full variable domain reads GAGVSQSPSNKVTEKGKDVELRCDPISGHTALYWYRQSLGQGLEFLIYFQGNSAPDKSGLPSDRFSAERTGGSVSTLTIQRTQQEDSAVYLCASSFAGETQYFGPGTRLLVL.

The chain links TRBV7-2 to TRBJ2-3; the D is unclear. The germline V and J ends were trimmed by 7 bases and 3 bases, with 23 bases remaining between them. This CDR3 region has 17 residues. In germline, CDR1 is SGHTA, CDR2 FQGNSA. CDR3 sequence: CASKGPAPGRQTDTQYF. CDR3 nucleotide sequence: TGTGCCAGCAAAGGACCGGCCCCCGGGCGGCAGACAGATACGCAGTATTTT. The complete variable domain, with remaining parts taken from reference TRBV7-2 and TRBJ2-3, reads GAGVSQSPSNKVTEKGKDVELRCDPISGHTALYWYRQSLGQGLEFLIYFQGNSAPDKSGLPSDRFSAERTGGSVSTLTIQRTQQEDSAVYLCASKGPAPGRQTDTQYFGPGTRLTVL.

To note about this clonotype: A read error may explain this, as a much larger clone is one base away. V and J are TRBV27 and TRBJ2-1; possible D gene TRBD1, 6 bases. The germline CDR1 and CDR2 sequences are MNHEY and SMNVEV (reference sequence). V was cut by 8 bases and J by 2 bases, with 16 bases left in between. The CDR3 extends over 15 amino acids. The CDR3 loop reads CASGDRPPPYNEQFF. The CDR3 coding sequence is TGTGCCAGCGGCGACAGGCCACCCCCCTACAATGAGCAGTTCTTC.

This clonotype showed up just a few times. The chain links TRBV15 to TRBJ1-5; D remains unclear. Germline-derived CDR1 and CDR2 are LNHNV and YYDKDF (reference sequence). V was shortened by 5 bases and J by 7 bases, with 15 bases between the two germline ends. The CDR3 length is 14 residues. CDR3 region: CATSGWQDYQPQHF. The CDR3 DNA follows: TGTGCCACCAGCGGATGGCAGGATTACCAGCCCCAGCATTTT.

The chain recombines TRBV7-2 with TRBJ2-3; no reliable D call. The CDR3 covers 14 residues. Germline lookup yields CDR1 SGHTA and CDR2 FQGNSA. With 5 bases removed from V and 5 bases from J, the gap between germline ends came to 14 bases. CDR3 nucleotides: TGTGCCAGCAGCACCCGAAGGGTGGTAGATACGCAGTATTTT. Amino acid sequence: CASSTRRVVDTQYF.

There are many counts of this clonotype. The rearrangement links TRBV6-1 to TRBJ2-7, with unresolved D. CDR3 length: 12 amino acids. The germline V gene encodes CDR1 MNHNS and CDR2 SASEGT. V was pared by 4 bases and J by 7 bases, with 11 bases between. The DNA of the CDR3 is TGTGCCAGCAGTGGTGGTCAGGAGGAGCAGTACTTC. Protein product: CASSGGQEEQYF.

This clonotype has only a few counts. This chain links TRBV5-1 with TRBJ1-1; D not certain. The CDR3 consists of 16 residues. Deletions cut 0 bases from V and 0 bases from J, with 12 bases between. Germline CDR1 SGHRS, CDR2 YFSETQ. CDR3 nucleotides: TGCGCCAGCAGCTTGGATAGTAGGGCGGTGAACACTGAAGCTTTCTTT. This sequence encodes CASSLDSRAVNTEAFF.

V is TRBV28 and J is TRBJ2-7; 11 nucleotides match TRBD2. Germline trimming cut 5 bases from V and 0 bases from J; bases unmatched to any gene: 6. Looked up from germline, CDR1 is MDHEN and CDR2 is SYDVKM. The CDR3 runs to 16 residues. The CDR3, as DNA: TGTGCCAGCAGTCTACCCACTAGCGGGAGCTCCTACGAGCAGTACTTC. It is translated as CASSLPTSGSSYEQYF.

The V and J genes are TRBV20-1 and TRBJ2-5; D not certain. Looked up from germline, CDR1 is DFQATT and CDR2 is SNEGSKA (reference sequence). Trimming removed 0 bases at V and 6 bases at J, with 11 bases between. This CDR3 contains 13 residues. This chain's CDR3 is CSARDQGRQTQYF. The CDR3 bases are TGCAGTGCTAGAGATCAAGGAAGACAGACCCAGTACTTC.

This clonotype occurred a few times. V usage is TRBV7-9 and J usage is TRBJ2-5, with D uncertain. V lost 4 bases and J 0 bases, leaving 15 bases between the germline ends. The CDR3 covers 16 residues. Germline V gives CDR1 SEHNR, CDR2 FQNEAQ (reference sequence). CDR3 residues: CASSSHLQVYQETQYF. In nucleotides, the CDR3 is TGTGCCAGCAGCTCCCACCTCCAGGTTTACCAAGAGACCCAGTACTTC. Complete variable domain (other parts from reference TRBV7-9 and TRBJ2-5): DTGVSQNPRHKITKRGQNVTFRCDPISEHNRLYWYRQTLGQGPEFLTYFQNEAQLEKSRLLSDRFSAERPKGSFSTLEIQRTEQGDSAMYLCASSSHLQVYQETQYFGPGTRLLVL.

This chain links TRBV10-3 with TRBJ1-1, with D perhaps matching TRBD1 (5 bases). This CDR3 has 15 amino acids. Germline CDR1 and CDR2: ENHRY and SYGVKD. The V gene lost 3 bases and the J gene lost 4 bases, with 15 bases spanning the gap. The CDR3 nucleotides read TGTGCCATCAGTGATTTGTTGGGGGTTACCACTGAAGCTTTCTTT. Translation gives CAISDLLGVTTEAFF.

The chain employs TRBV11-2 and TRBJ2-5; perhaps TRBD1 as D (6 bases). Trimming took 2 bases from V and 9 from J, leaving 10 bases between them. The CDR3 is made up of 12 amino acids. The V gene's germline CDR1 is SGHAT and CDR2 FQNNGV. The CDR3 spells CASSLRSGAQYF. The CDR3 region has the DNA TGTGCCAGCAGCTTACGTTCAGGGGCCCAGTACTTC.

A remark on this clonotype: One junction end does not reproduce the germline sequence, and a read error may be involved. This chain joins TRBV20-1 and TRBJ2-1; D gene unclear. The CDR3 is 11 residues long. Germline CDR1 is DFQATT and CDR2 is SNEGSKA (reference sequence). CDR3 loop: CSARVVGEQLF. The CDR3 coding sequence is TGCAGTGCTAGAGTTGTTGGAGAGCAGTTATTC.

To note about this clonotype: A clone one base away is much larger, so this may be a read error. The V call is TRBV10-2, the J call TRBJ2-7; TRBD1 agrees at 8 bases. The CDR3 sequence is 15 residues long. Germline V gene lookup returns CDR1 WSHSY and CDR2 SAAADI. CDR3 sequence (DNA): TGTGCCAGCAGTTACTCGGGACAGGTGTCCTGGGAGCAGTACTTC. Its translation: CASSYSGQVSWEQYF.

About this clonotype itself: This may arise from a read error, as a much more abundant clone is one base away. The V call is TRBV27, the J call TRBJ2-1; 13 bases line up with TRBD2. From germline, CDR1 is MNHEY and CDR2 SMNVEV (reference sequence). The length of the CDR3 is 14 residues. Trimming removed 6 bases from V and 10 bases from J; junction bases left unmatched: 6. CDR3 loop: CASSSGLAGVEQFF. In nucleotides, the CDR3 is TGTGCCAGCAGCTCTGGACTAGCGGGAGTCGAGCAGTTCTTC.